These 27 T cell receptor beta chains originate from one sample sequenced in a study of shared clonotypes between healthy human individuals. TCRdb's copy holds only in-frame clones and misses some; the assay was immunoSEQ multiplex PCR. The data show roughly 760,000 clones, 74% seen once. The material sequenced was memory CD4+ T cells sorted from blood. The subset is: CD45RA-negative fraction. These receptors were collected from a woman in her twenties or thirties in good health.

This chain's CDR3 is CASSFLETQYF. The CDR3 DNA sequence: TGTGCCAGCAGTTTTCTAGAGACCCAGTACTTC. This chain connects TRBV6-6 to TRBJ2-5; D not certain. Germline assignment: CDR1 MNHNY and CDR2 SVGAGI (reference sequence). The CDR3 is 11 amino acids. Trimming took off 4 bases at V and 4 bases at J, with 4 bases between the two ends.

In DNA, the CDR3 is TGTGCCAGCAGTTACCAGGGACAGGGAAACACCATATATTTT. As protein: CASSYQGQGNTIYF. The chain is built from TRBV6-6 and TRBJ1-3, with TRBD1 identical over 7 bases. The CDR3 runs 14 residues. The junction had 2 bases not matched to a gene; V was cut back by 2 bases and J by 4 bases. Germline CDR1 and CDR2: MNHNY and SVGAGI (reference sequence).

The gene calls are TRBV23-1 and TRBJ1-2; perhaps TRBD1 as D (5 bases). TRBV23-1 is known as an ORF, though its function is uncertain. The CDR3 totals 16 residues. The ends were cut back, 1 base at V and 4 bases at J, with 16 bases in the middle. The CDR3, as DNA: TGCGCCAGCAGTCAATTAATGCAGGGCGCTCGCTATGGCTACACCTTC. Its translation: CASSQLMQGARYGYTF.

This sequence joins TRBV5-3 and TRBJ1-5, with unresolved D. TRBV5-3 is labeled an ORF, and its function is uncertain. CDR3 size: 18 residues. V was pared by 4 bases and J by 1 base, with 21 bases between. The CDR3 here is CARSGGSRRVWSNQPQHF. The CDR3 DNA reads TGTGCCAGAAGCGGTGGATCCCGGAGGGTTTGGAGCAATCAGCCCCAGCATTTT.

The gene calls are TRBV28 and TRBJ2-6, with D perhaps TRBD1 (6 bases). The CDR3 runs to 15 residues. Trimming shortened V by 3 bases and J by 3 bases, and 9 bases separated the two germline ends. Per the germline V gene, CDR1 is MDHEN and CDR2 is SYDVKM. CDR3 amino acids: CASSFPQGGANVLTF. The CDR3 nucleotides read TGTGCCAGCAGTTTCCCACAGGGTGGGGCCAACGTCCTGACTTTC. Supplemented by reference TRBV28 and TRBJ2-6, the full variable domain reads DVKVTQSSRYLVKRTGEKVFLECVQDMDHENMFWYRQDPGLGLRLIYFSYDVKMKEKGDIPEGYSVSREKKERFSLILESASTNQTSMYLCASSFPQGGANVLTFGAGSRLTVL.

This clone is a singleton in its sample. The rearrangement links TRBV5-4 to TRBJ2-1; 10 bases agree with TRBD2. There are 17 residues in the CDR3. After removal of 0 bases from V and 7 bases from J, the junction contained 10 bases not matched to a gene. Germline lookup yields CDR1 SGHNT and CDR2 YYREEE (reference sequence). Here the CDR3 reads CASSLVNLAGVVNEQFF. CDR3 bases: TGTGCCAGCAGCTTGGTAAACCTAGCGGGAGTGGTAAATGAGCAGTTCTTC.

This clone was observed a handful of times. This chain uses TRBV10-3 with TRBJ1-1, with TRBD1 identical over 10 bases. CDR1 is ENHRY, CDR2 SYGVKD, per germline. Trimming removed 0 bases from V and 4 bases from J; junction bases left unmatched: 2. The CDR3 covers 15 residues. The CDR3 loop reads CAISESRQGATEAFF. For the CDR3, the DNA is TGTGCCATCAGTGAGTCGCGACAGGGGGCCACTGAAGCTTTCTTT.

The rearrangement joins TRBV2 to TRBJ1-4; D is unclear. Trimming shortened V by 0 bases and J by 5 bases, and 13 bases separated the two germline ends. CDR3 length equals 16 residues. Germline V gene data show CDR1 as SNHLY and CDR2 as FYNNEI. In nucleotides, the CDR3 is TGTGCCAGCAGTGAAGCGCGGACGGGCTTAAATGAAAAACTGTTTTTT. It encodes CASSEARTGLNEKLFF.

This chain uses TRBV11-2 with TRBJ1-3; D remains ambiguous. CDR1 SGHAT and CDR2 FQNNGV come from the germline V gene. This CDR3 spans 12 amino acids. Trimming removed 1 base from V and 8 bases from J, with 6 bases in between. The CDR3 loop reads CASSLALDTIYF. Written as DNA, the CDR3 is TGTGCCAGCAGCTTAGCACTGGACACCATATATTTT.

The chain uses TRBV28 and TRBJ2-5; 7 positions match TRBD2. The germline gives CDR1 MDHEN, CDR2 SYDVKM. Trimming at V came to 3 bases and at J to 3 bases, leaving 7 bases not matched to a gene. The CDR3 sequence is 15 residues long. The CDR3 loop reads CASSFSGKGEETQYF. Written as DNA, the CDR3 is TGTGCCAGCAGTTTCAGCGGGAAAGGGGAAGAGACCCAGTACTTC. Based on the CDR3 plus reference TRBV28 and TRBJ2-5, the full variable domain is DVKVTQSSRYLVKRTGEKVFLECVQDMDHENMFWYRQDPGLGLRLIYFSYDVKMKEKGDIPEGYSVSREKKERFSLILESASTNQTSMYLCASSFSGKGEETQYFGPGTRLLVL.

For the CDR3, the DNA is TGCAGCGTTGATGGGGGCGGGCTAGGCACAGATACGCAGTATTTT. Translated: CSVDGGGLGTDTQYF. The rearrangement joins TRBV29-1 to TRBJ2-3, with a weak D call TRBD1 (6 bases). The germline V gene encodes CDR1 SQVTM and CDR2 ANQGSEA. The V end was cut by 3 bases, the J end by 1 base, with 14 bases between. The CDR3 sequence is 15 residues long.

The V gene is TRBV21-1, the J gene TRBJ2-2; the table calls TRBD2, which could not be checked here. TRBV21-1 is recorded as a pseudogene. The CDR3 totals 16 residues. The CDR3 coding sequence is TGTGCCAGCAGCAAAAGTAGCGGACCTTACACCGGGGAGCTGTTTTTT. Protein sequence: CASSKSSGPYTGELFF.

Concerning this clone: The sample carries other DNA sequences with the same CDR3. The rearrangement uses TRBV5-1 and TRBJ2-5; 10 bases match TRBD2. In germline, CDR1 is SGHRS, CDR2 YFSETQ. The CDR3 has 15 residues. The trim removed 0 bases at V and 5 bases at J, leaving 4 bases unmatched. The CDR3 region is CASSLVAGGGETQYF. The CDR3 DNA is TGCGCCAGCAGCTTGGTAGCGGGAGGTGGGGAGACCCAGTACTTC.

This chain connects TRBV10-3 to TRBJ2-7; the D gene could be TRBD1 or TRBD2 (5 bases each). V lost 8 bases and J lost 2, with 13 bases in between. The CDR3 has 13 residues. Germline CDR1 and CDR2: ENHRY and SYGVKD. The CDR3 is CAIGDGITYEQYF. The CDR3, as DNA: TGTGCCATCGGGGACGGAATCACCTACGAGCAGTACTTC.

The chain is built from TRBV6-1 and TRBJ2-2, with D tentatively TRBD1 (5 bases). CDR3 length: 15 residues. Trimming cost V 6 bases and J 0 bases, with 11 bases left between them. The germline CDR1 and CDR2 sequences are MNHNS and SASEGT. The DNA of the CDR3 is TGTGCCAGCAGGCAGGGATCTGCGAACACCGGGGAGCTGTTTTTT. Its protein product is CASRQGSANTGELFF.

As concerns this clone: At one end the junction does not follow the germline gene, possibly because of a read error. The CDR3 is CASSVGASGAPGIF. As DNA, the CDR3 is TGTGCCAGCAGCGTAGGGGCTAGCGGGGCCCCGGGGATCTTC. The V call is TRBV9, the J call TRBJ2-1, with TRBD2 matching over 9 bases. The CDR3 has 14 amino acids. Germline-derived CDR1 and CDR2 are SGDLS and YYNGEE.

The CDR3 loop reads CASSLPQGVFQPQHF. The CDR3 DNA follows: TGTGCCAGCAGTTTACCTCAGGGAGTCTTTCAGCCCCAGCATTTT. V usage is TRBV28 and J usage is TRBJ1-5; the D gene is possibly TRBD1 (5 bases). This CDR3 contains 15 residues. The germline V and J ends were trimmed by 2 bases and 6 bases, with 14 bases remaining between them. Germline CDR1 is MDHEN and CDR2 is SYDVKM.

In this sample, this clone turned up a few times. This chain joins TRBV27 and TRBJ2-1, with 8 bases lining up with TRBD1. J gave up 0 bases and V 4 bases, and 5 bases lay outside the gene matches. This CDR3 has 16 amino acids. The germline gives CDR1 MNHEY, CDR2 SMNVEV (reference sequence). CDR3 in DNA: TGTGCCAGCAGTTCACCCGGGACAGGCTCCTACAATGAGCAGTTCTTC. Translation: CASSSPGTGSYNEQFF.

This clone showed up just a few times. The V and J genes are TRBV19 and TRBJ2-1; TRBD1 might be the D (6 bases). With 4 bases removed from V and 4 bases from J, the gap between germline ends came to 11 bases. Germline-derived CDR1 and CDR2 are LNHDA and SQIVND (reference sequence). CDR3 length: 14 residues. CDR3 in DNA: TGTGCCAGTAGTACCCTCGGACAGTACAATGAGCAGTTCTTC. Its translation: CASSTLGQYNEQFF.

This chain uses TRBV4-1 with TRBJ2-1; D is possibly TRBD2 (6 bases). Germline loops: CDR1 MGHRA, CDR2 YSYEKL. V dropped 3 bases and J dropped 6 bases, with 18 bases sitting between them. The CDR3 sequence is 16 residues long. CDR3 in amino acids: CASSHQENGGRNEQFF. CDR3 in DNA: TGCGCCAGCAGCCATCAAGAAAATGGAGGGCGCAATGAGCAGTTCTTC.

This clone was seen just once. The chain recombines TRBV5-1 with TRBJ2-5; perhaps TRBD1 as D (6 bases). The germline V and J ends were trimmed by 4 bases and 1 base, with 14 bases remaining between them. Germline V gene lookup returns CDR1 SGHRS and CDR2 YFSETQ. The CDR3 spans 15 residues. The CDR3 protein is CASSRAGQSQETQYF. The CDR3 DNA is TGCGCCAGCAGCAGGGCCGGACAGAGCCAAGAGACCCAGTACTTC.

The chain carries TRBV11-2 and TRBJ2-7, with D possibly matching TRBD1 (6 bases). The CDR3 has 15 residues. The V and J ends lost 2 bases and 0 bases respectively, with 11 bases between them. Germline V lookup: CDR1 SGHAT, CDR2 FQNNGV. This chain's CDR3 is CASSLIGQSSYEQYF. In nucleotides, the CDR3 is TGTGCCAGCAGCTTAATTGGACAGTCCTCCTACGAGCAGTACTTC.

J is TRBJ2-5 and V is TRBV6-6; the D is unclear. V was pared by 2 bases and J by 2 bases, with 6 bases between. Per germline, CDR1 MNHNY and CDR2 SVGAGI (reference sequence). The CDR3 length is 13 residues. The CDR3 nucleotides are TGTGCCAGCAGTTACGTCCGACAAGAGACCCAGTACTTC. Its translation is CASSYVRQETQYF.

This chain links TRBV5-1 with TRBJ2-1; 7 bases are shared with TRBD2. The CDR3 totals 15 residues. CDR1 is SGHRS and CDR2 is YFSETQ in the germline V gene. V lost 5 bases and J lost 2; bases outside the gene matches: 7. CDR3 coding DNA: TGCGCCAGCAGAACCACCGGGACTACCTACAATGAGCAGTTCTTC. This codes for CASRTTGTTYNEQFF. The entire variable domain, with the rest obtained from reference TRBV5-1 and TRBJ2-1, is as follows: KAGVTQTPRYLIKTRGQQVTLSCSPISGHRSVSWYQQTPGQGLQFLFEYFSETQRNKGNFPGRFSGRQFSNSRSEMNVSTLELGDSALYLCASRTTGTTYNEQFFGPGTRLTVL.

The chain combines TRBV28 with TRBJ1-2, with 8 bases identical to TRBD1. The junction had 17 bases not matched to a gene; V was cut back by 3 bases and J by 2 bases. The V gene's germline CDR1 is MDHEN and CDR2 SYDVKM. The CDR3 consists of 19 residues. The DNA for the CDR3 is TGTGCCAGCAGTTTCCCTAATTCAGGACAGGGTAAAGGGAACTATGGCTACACCTTC. Protein sequence: CASSFPNSGQGKGNYGYTF.

The chain couples TRBV27 to TRBJ2-7, with a tentative D call TRBD2 (6 bases). Trimming took 4 bases from V and 7 from J, leaving 14 bases between them. The V gene's germline CDR1 is MNHEY and CDR2 SMNVEV (reference sequence). The CDR3 length is 13 residues. CDR3 sequence: CASSSLGGGEQYF. The CDR3 coding sequence is TGTGCCAGCAGTTCCCTCGGGGGAGGAGAGCAGTACTTC.

This clone appeared many times. This chain links TRBV30 with TRBJ2-3; D is possibly TRBD2 (6 bases). Trimming took off 0 bases at V and 8 bases at J, with 12 bases between the two ends. Germline V lookup: CDR1 GTSNPN, CDR2 SVGIG (reference sequence). The CDR3 length is 13 residues. The CDR3 bases are TGTGCCTGGAGTGTCGGGGGAAGCGTTACGCAGTATTTT. This translates into CAWSVGGSVTQYF.